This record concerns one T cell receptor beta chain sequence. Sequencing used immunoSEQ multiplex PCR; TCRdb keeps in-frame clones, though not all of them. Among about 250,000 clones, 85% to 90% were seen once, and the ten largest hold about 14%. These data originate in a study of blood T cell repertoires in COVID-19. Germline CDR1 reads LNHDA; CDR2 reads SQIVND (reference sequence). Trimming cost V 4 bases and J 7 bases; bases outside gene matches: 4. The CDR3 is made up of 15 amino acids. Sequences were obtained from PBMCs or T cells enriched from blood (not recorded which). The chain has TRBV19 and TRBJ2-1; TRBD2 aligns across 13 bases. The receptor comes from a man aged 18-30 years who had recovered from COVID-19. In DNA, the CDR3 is TGTGCCAGTAGTACAGGGACTAGCGGGAAGAATGAGCAGTTCTTC. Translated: CASSTGTSGKNEQFF.